This record concerns one T cell receptor beta chain sequence. Its antigen is as yet unknown. This specimen belongs to a study of OX40 agonist ivuxolimab in advanced cancers. The study, taken as a whole, reports: Among the least clonally expanded were partial responders at 0.1-3.0 mg/kg. Relative to CD4+ cells, CD8+ T cells on average had more expanded clones.

The assay was immunoSEQ multiplex PCR, and TCRdb's table has in-frame clones only and misses some. Among 65,000 to 85,000 clones listed, around nine tenths were seen once. CDR3 length equals 14 residues. Sequencing used CD4+ or CD8+ T cells sorted from blood, obtained in a trial of the OX40 agonist ivuxolimab. J is TRBJ2-1 and V is TRBV21-1; the table calls TRBD2, which could not be checked here. TRBV21-1 is annotated as a pseudogene. This clonotype originated in an adult with an advanced solid tumor such as melanoma, head and neck, liver or kidney cancer. The CDR3 DNA sequence: TGTGCCAGCAGCGCTTTAGCGGGAGATGATGAGCAGTTCTTC. It yields the protein CASSALAGDDEQFF.